The rows below give T cell receptor beta chains drawn from one sample of a study of cytomegalovirus exposure and HLA in healthy donors. Profiling relied on immunoSEQ multiplex PCR, and the TCRdb table lists in-frame clones only, not all of them. This repertoire shows around 200,000 clones, around 77% found once; its top ten account for approximately 2.1%. The sample taken for sequencing was PBMCs. These receptors all stem from a woman in her thirties in good health and CMV-seropositive. Both conserved end residues are part of each CDR3. The D gene is left open where the match is weak. Only part of the rows carry a size: once, few, many, or a class if the clone is expanded.

NA,TRBV13,TRBJ2-7,NA,CASSLVGRNEQYF,TGTGCCAGCAGCTTAGTGGGCAGAAACGAGCAGTACTTC
NA,TRBV5-1,TRBJ1-1,NA,CASSLWGDSTEAFF,TGCGCCAGCAGCTTGTGGGGGGATTCCACTGAAGCTTTCTTT
NA,TRBV2,TRBJ2-3,NA,CASQVPSGSSSTDTQYF,TGTGCCAGCCAGGTTCCGTCTGGCAGCTCGAGCACAGATACGCAGTATTTT
NA,TRBV15,TRBJ1-6,NA,CATSREYRADSPLHF,TGTGCCACCAGCAGAGAGTACAGGGCTGATTCACCCCTCCACTTT
NA,TRBV2,TRBJ2-2,NA,CASSLSANTGELFF,TGTGCCAGCAGTTTATCTGCGAACACCGGGGAGCTGTTTTTT
NA,TRBV27,TRBJ2-1,NA,CASSLRSSTYNEQFF,TGTGCCAGCAGTTTAAGGAGCTCAACCTACAATGAGCAGTTCTTC
TRBD1,TRBV2,TRBJ1-1,NA,CASRAGTGKTEAFF,TGTGCCAGCAGGGCCGGGACAGGGAAAACTGAAGCTTTCTTT
TRBD2,TRBV2,TRBJ2-3,NA,CASSFGTSGRTDTQYF,TGTGCCAGCAGCTTCGGGACTAGCGGGAGAACAGATACGCAGTATTTT
TRBD1,TRBV30,TRBJ1-1,NA,CAWRRRSRDRDSSTEAFF,TGTGCCTGGAGAAGGAGATCCCGGGACAGGGATTCGAGCACTGAAGCTTTCTTT
TRBD1,TRBV7-8,TRBJ1-2,once,CASSLRTGGYYGYTF,TGTGCCAGCAGCTTACGGACAGGTGGATACTATGGCTACACCTTC
TRBD2,TRBV9,TRBJ2-3,NA,CASSGGGTSGNFDTQYF,TGTGCCAGCAGCGGAGGGGGGACTAGCGGGAATTTTGATACGCAGTATTTT
NA,TRBV9,TRBJ2-3,NA,CASSVGGGPTDTQYF,TGTGCCAGCAGCGTAGGAGGAGGGCCTACAGATACGCAGTATTTT
NA,TRBV10-3,TRBJ1-1,NA,CAINQEPGLEAFF,TGTGCCATCAACCAAGAACCGGGACTCGAAGCTTTCTTT